The text below deals with one T cell receptor (beta chain). No antigen is known for it. Germline V CDR1 and CDR2: SNHLY, FYNNEI. The CDR3 has 15 amino acids. Trimming cost V 10 bases and J 0 bases, with 18 bases left between them. This entry comes from a study of graft-versus-host responses after intestinal transplantation. The data were produced by immunoSEQ multiplex PCR, yet TCRdb's version contains in-frame clones alone and is incomplete. The table has just over 70,000 clones, 84% seen once. The starting material was unstimulated CD4+ T cells sorted from spleen or lymph node cells, obtained before transplant. The chain combines TRBV2 with TRBJ1-2, with TRBD1 as a possible D gene (5 bases). This sequence originates from a human donor who was the organ donor for an intestinal transplant. Here the CDR3 reads CATRLETVSNYGYTF. For the CDR3, the DNA is TGTGCCACCAGACTTGAGACAGTATCTAACTATGGCTACACCTTC.